What follows are 27 T cell receptor beta chains derived from one specimen sequenced in a study of cytomegalovirus exposure and HLA in healthy donors. Primers for the PCR totalled 60 Vbeta and 13 Jbeta. Some clones are missing from TCRdb's copy, which holds only in-frame ones; the method was immunoSEQ multiplex PCR. The table has fewer than 110,000 clones, around three quarters seen once; the top ten hold approximately 10%. Sequencing was carried out using PBMCs. These receptors were taken from a young woman in good health and CMV-seropositive.

This chain links TRBV7-9 with TRBJ1-2; D remains ambiguous. Germline CDR1 and CDR2: SEHNR and FQNEAQ (reference sequence). The CDR3 has 14 residues. Between the trimmed V and J ends, which lost 5 bases and 0 bases, there was a span of 10 bases. The DNA for the CDR3 is TGTGCCAGCAGCATACAGTATTCTAACTATGGCTACACCTTC. It codes for CASSIQYSNYGYTF.

The chain couples TRBV5-1 to TRBJ1-5; the D is unclear. Trimming pared 0 bases from V and 0 bases from J, leaving 13 bases between. This CDR3 spans 17 amino acids. Germline V gene data show CDR1 as SGHRS and CDR2 as YFSETQ. Here the CDR3 DNA reads TGCGCCAGCAGCTTGGCCGGCCCGGGGTATAGCAATCAGCCCCAGCATTTT. This sequence encodes CASSLAGPGYSNQPQHF.

This chain connects TRBV6-6 to TRBJ1-2; D is unclear. From germline, CDR1 is MNHNY and CDR2 SVGAGI (reference sequence). This CDR3 comprises 13 residues. Trimming removed 6 bases from V and 2 bases from J, with 10 bases in between. In nucleotides, the CDR3 is TGTGCCAGCAGGGCCTGGGAGAACTATGGCTACACCTTC. This translates into CASRAWENYGYTF.

V is TRBV4-1 and J is TRBJ1-1; 8 nucleotides align to TRBD1. With 3 bases clipped from V and 0 bases from J, the junction kept 9 bases outside the gene matches. CDR3 size: 17 residues. Germline V gene lookup returns CDR1 MGHRA and CDR2 YSYEKL. In DNA form, the CDR3 reads TGCGCCAGCAGCCACGACAGGGGTCGGACCATGAACACTGAAGCTTTCTTT. Protein product: CASSHDRGRTMNTEAFF.

This clone was seen only once. This chain joins TRBV4-3 and TRBJ1-3; D ambiguous. The CDR3 length is 16 residues. Germline CDR1 and CDR2: LGHNA and YSLEER. V dropped 0 bases and J dropped 0 bases, with 9 bases sitting between them. Written as DNA, the CDR3 is TGCGCCAGCAGCCAAGATCGTGCAGGCTCTGGAAACACCATATATTTT. This encodes CASSQDRAGSGNTIYF.

This sequence joins TRBV9 and TRBJ1-2, with 8 positions matching TRBD1. Germline-derived CDR1 and CDR2 are SGDLS and YYNGEE. The CDR3 loop spans 13 amino acids. V was pared by 4 bases and J by 3 bases, with 2 bases of the junction left unmatched. Here the CDR3 reads CASSLDRDYGYTF. CDR3 in DNA: TGTGCCAGCAGCTTGGACAGGGACTATGGCTACACCTTC.

The CDR3 region has the DNA TGCGCCAGCAGCAGGGAGGGGGTCTCCAGCTATGGCTACACCTTC. Encoded protein: CASSREGVSSYGYTF. V and J are TRBV5-1 and TRBJ1-2, with D perhaps matching TRBD1 (6 bases). The CDR3 runs to 15 residues. Looked up from germline, CDR1 is SGHRS and CDR2 is YFSETQ. V was pared by 4 bases and J by 4 bases, with 17 bases between. Looking up the rest from reference TRBV5-1 and TRBJ1-2 gives the full variable domain: KAGVTQTPRYLIKTRGQQVTLSCSPISGHRSVSWYQQTPGQGLQFLFEYFSETQRNKGNFPGRFSGRQFSNSRSEMNVSTLELGDSALYLCASSREGVSSYGYTFGSGTRLTVV.

J is TRBJ2-2 and V is TRBV7-2; no clear D gene. Trimming pared 3 bases from V and 3 bases from J, leaving 8 bases between. The length of the CDR3 is 14 residues. The germline V gene encodes CDR1 SGHTA and CDR2 FQGNSA. The CDR3 region has the DNA TGTGCCAGCAGCTTCAAGCGAGACACCGGGGAGCTGTTTTTT. This codes for CASSFKRDTGELFF. The entire variable domain, with the rest obtained from reference TRBV7-2 and TRBJ2-2, is as follows: GAGVSQSPSNKVTEKGKDVELRCDPISGHTALYWYRQSLGQGLEFLIYFQGNSAPDKSGLPSDRFSAERTGGSVSTLTIQRTQQEDSAVYLCASSFKRDTGELFFGEGSRLTVL.

The chain uses TRBV19 and TRBJ1-5, with D tentatively TRBD1 (6 bases). The ends were cut back, 10 bases at V and 9 bases at J, with 13 bases in the middle. The CDR3 extends over 11 amino acids. Germline values: CDR1 LNHDA, CDR2 SQIVND (reference sequence). The CDR3 nucleotides are TGTGCCACCCAAAGGGGGGGGCCCCAGCATTTT. Protein sequence: CATQRGGPQHF.

The V call is TRBV9, the J call TRBJ2-6; weak D call: TRBD2 (6 bases). Trimming removed 4 bases from V and 2 bases from J, with 13 bases in between. Germline V lookup: CDR1 SGDLS, CDR2 YYNGEE. This CDR3 is built from 16 residues. The CDR3 protein is CASSPHTGAGANVLTF. CDR3 DNA: TGTGCCAGCAGCCCTCACACGGGGGCTGGGGCCAACGTCCTGACTTTC. Looking up the rest from reference TRBV9 and TRBJ2-6 gives the full variable domain: DSGVTQTPKHLITATGQRVTLRCSPRSGDLSVYWYQQSLDQGLQFLIQYYNGEERAKGNILERFSAQQFPDLHSELNLSSLELGDSALYFCASSPHTGAGANVLTFGAGSRLTVL.

Only a few counts were recorded for this clone. The chain uses TRBV30 and TRBJ2-3; D gene unclear. The CDR3 runs to 14 residues. V was trimmed by 0 bases and J by 1 base, leaving 8 bases between them. Germline-derived CDR1 and CDR2 are GTSNPN and SVGIG (reference sequence). The DNA for the CDR3 is TGTGCCTGGAGTGTACTACATCGCACAGATACGCAGTATTTT. Protein: CAWSVLHRTDTQYF.

This clone has only a few counts. One junction end does not reproduce the germline sequence, and a read error may be involved. The chain recombines TRBV7-7 with TRBJ2-7, with D possibly being TRBD1 (5 bases). CDR1 is SSHAT, CDR2 FNYEAQ, per germline (reference sequence). CDR3 length: 14 amino acids. For the CDR3, the DNA is TGTGCTAGCAGCCCTCAGGGTTTCTCCAACGAGCAGTACTTC. Its translation: CASSPQGFSNEQYF.

The CDR3 DNA reads as TGCAGCGTTGAACAGGCAGAACTCGCCTATGGCTACACCTTC. Translated, it gives CSVEQAELAYGYTF. The genes are TRBV29-1 and TRBJ1-2; D not certain. Germline-derived CDR1 and CDR2 are SQVTM and ANQGSEA. The V end was cut by 2 bases, the J end by 4 bases, with 14 bases between. This CDR3 spans 14 amino acids.

This chain links TRBV7-2 with TRBJ2-7; tentatively, D is TRBD2 (6 bases). Trimming took off 3 bases at V and 4 bases at J, with 13 bases between the two ends. CDR1 is SGHTA and CDR2 is FQGNSA in the germline V gene. There are 14 residues in the CDR3. Written as DNA, the CDR3 is TGTGCCAGCAGCTTTGGGGGGAGTCGATACGAGCAGTACTTC. It translates to CASSFGGSRYEQYF.

The CDR3 loop reads CAWSHHPGTGRYYEQYF. Here the CDR3 DNA reads TGTGCCTGGAGTCATCATCCGGGGACAGGCCGATATTACGAGCAGTACTTC. The chain couples TRBV30 to TRBJ2-7; 8 positions match TRBD1. V gave up 2 bases and J gave up 4 bases; unmatched junction bases: 16. Germline CDR1 and CDR2: GTSNPN and SVGIG (reference sequence). The CDR3 has 17 residues.

This rearrangement joins TRBV9 to TRBJ2-7, with unresolved D. The V gene lost 3 bases and the J gene lost 0 bases, with 13 bases spanning the gap. The CDR3 contains 15 residues. Germline lookup yields CDR1 SGDLS and CDR2 YYNGEE. Written as DNA, the CDR3 is TGTGCCAGCAGCGGACTGGCGGCAGACTCCTACGAGCAGTACTTC. Encoded protein: CASSGLAADSYEQYF.

The chain uses TRBV11-2 and TRBJ2-7; D is ambiguous. V was pared by 1 base and J by 4 bases, with 8 bases between. CDR1 SGHAT and CDR2 FQNNGV come from the germline V gene. The CDR3 length is 13 residues. The CDR3 sequence: CASSLASLYEQYF. In DNA, the CDR3 is TGTGCCAGCAGCTTAGCTAGTCTTTACGAGCAGTACTTC. The full variable domain, completed using reference TRBV11-2 and TRBJ2-7, is EAGVAQSPRYKIIEKRQSVAFWCNPISGHATLYWYQQILGQGPKLLIQFQNNGVVDDSQLPKDRFSAERLKGVDSTLKIQPAKLEDSAVYLCASSLASLYEQYFGPGTRLTVT.

This clone was counted between two and nine times. The chain links TRBV6-4 to TRBJ2-5; possible D gene TRBD2, 5 bases. CDR1 MRHNA and CDR2 SNTAGT come from the germline V gene. This CDR3 is 17 amino acids long. V gave up 2 bases and J gave up 5 bases, with 21 bases separating them. The CDR3 sequence: CASSDPFLLLASETQYF. In nucleotides, the CDR3 is TGTGCCAGCAGTGACCCCTTTCTTTTACTGGCTAGCGAGACCCAGTACTTC.

This clone has only one observation. This chain links TRBV28 with TRBJ2-2, with D possibly matching TRBD2 (7 bases). The CDR3 is 14 residues long. V gave up 6 bases and J gave up 4 bases, with 12 bases separating them. Germline CDR1 MDHEN, CDR2 SYDVKM. CDR3: CASRGGGFTGELFF. CDR3 nucleotide sequence: TGTGCCAGCAGGGGAGGGGGGTTCACCGGGGAGCTGTTTTTT.

This sequence joins TRBV7-3 and TRBJ1-1; the match to TRBD1 covers 10 bases. V shed 5 bases, J shed 0 bases, and the junction held 9 bases outside the gene matches. CDR1 and CDR2 (germline): SGHTA, FQGTGA. The CDR3 extends over 17 amino acids. The CDR3 bases are TGTGCCAGCAGCCCCATGCGGGACAGGGGCTTGAACACTGAAGCTTTCTTT. Translating it yields CASSPMRDRGLNTEAFF. The whole variable domain, filled in from reference TRBV7-3 and TRBJ1-1, reads GAGVSQTPSNKVTEKGKYVELRCDPISGHTALYWYRQSLGQGPEFLIYFQGTGAADDSGLPNDRFFAVRPEGSVSTLKIQRTERGDSAVYLCASSPMRDRGLNTEAFFGQGTRLTVV.

The chain is built from TRBV5-1 and TRBJ2-1; TRBD2 aligns across 14 bases. The V gene end was trimmed by 4 bases and the J gene end by 8 bases; junction bases not matched to a gene: 8. Germline V lookup: CDR1 SGHRS, CDR2 YFSETQ. CDR3 size: 16 residues. The CDR3 DNA is TGCGCCAGCAGCGTTACCGGGACTAGCGGGGGAGATGAGCAGTTCTTC. It codes for CASSVTGTSGGDEQFF.

The chain joins TRBV5-1 to TRBJ1-2, with TRBD1 matching 8 bases. CDR1 is SGHRS, CDR2 YFSETQ, per germline. CDR3 length: 13 residues. The J segment lost 2 bases and the V segment lost 6 bases, leaving 3 bases of the junction unmatched. CDR3 sequence (DNA): TGCGCCAGCACGACAGGGGACAACTATGGCTACACCTTC. It codes for CASTTGDNYGYTF.

The chain couples TRBV5-6 to TRBJ1-4; D perhaps matches TRBD1 (5 bases). Germline CDR1 SGHDT, CDR2 YYEEEE. Trimming cost V 4 bases and J 3 bases, with 13 bases left between them. The CDR3 extends over 15 amino acids. CDR3 nucleotides: TGTGCCAGCAGCGAGTGGGGGGGGTCTAATGAAAAACTGTTTTTT. Translated, it gives CASSEWGGSNEKLFF.

The V gene is TRBV7-3, the J gene TRBJ2-1, with 7 bases aligning to TRBD1. V was clipped by 6 bases and J by 2 bases; unmatched bases: 10. The CDR3 totals 16 residues. The V gene's germline CDR1 is SGHTA and CDR2 FQGTGA. The CDR3 is CASSPTPTGTYNEQFF. In nucleotides, the CDR3 is TGTGCCAGCAGTCCCACGCCGACAGGGACCTACAATGAGCAGTTCTTC.

This clone has more than one count but fewer than ten. The genes are TRBV6-5 and TRBJ1-4; TRBD1 is a possible D gene (5 bases). There are 15 residues in the CDR3. The germline gives CDR1 MNHEY, CDR2 SVGAGI. The V end lost 4 bases, the J end lost 8 bases, and 17 bases lay between the germline ends. CDR3 in DNA: TGTGCCAGCAGTTCGACGGGGGGGACGAAGGAAAAACTGTTTTTT. Translated: CASSSTGGTKEKLFF.

The chain employs TRBV27 and TRBJ1-1; 9 nucleotides match TRBD1. The CDR3 length is 15 residues. Trimming removed 6 bases from V and 5 bases from J; junction bases left unmatched: 10. In germline, CDR1 is MNHEY, CDR2 SMNVEV (reference sequence). CDR3 region: CASSQTGGGGTEAFF. The CDR3 bases are TGTGCCAGCAGCCAAACAGGGGGCGGTGGGACTGAAGCTTTCTTT.

The rearrangement links TRBV11-3 to TRBJ1-6, with D unresolved. Trimming took 1 base from V and 7 from J, leaving 8 bases between them. Germline V gene sequence: CDR1 SGHNT, CDR2 YENEEA. CDR3 length equals 14 residues. In DNA, the CDR3 is TGTGCCAGCAGCTTAGGGGCTAAAAATTCACCCCTCCACTTT. This gives the protein CASSLGAKNSPLHF.